This T cell receptor beta chain was found in a study of human T cells and chemical hapten exposure. At the level of the study: Each patient's scalp received weekly diphenylcyclopropenone throughout the roughly 23-week study.

MiXCR was run by TCRdb on the RACE reads, yielding one entry per CDR3 protein. The sample has about 39,000 distinct CDR3 sequences; approximately 12% are singletons. Time point meaning: patch test 3, about 24 weeks after DPC sensitization. As for treatment: therapeutic diphenylcyclopropenone sensitization with weekly scalp DPC. The authors' total RNA extraction used unfractionated whole blood. Blood was collected ahead of every patch test applied. At least ten counts were recorded for this clonotype. Its antigen remains unidentified. Trimming stripped 4 bases from V and 2 bases from J, with 6 bases between. This CDR3 comprises 13 residues. Germline CDR1 reads SEHNR; CDR2 reads FQNEAQ (reference sequence). Study-level results: Significantly greater numbers of large CDR3 similarity clusters came from expanded TCRs than from controls. Following DPC sensitization, TCRs present above 1 in 1000 frequency showed no change.

This chain uses TRBV7-9 with TRBJ1-5; possible D gene TRBD1, 5 bases. The material was whole blood, obtained in connection with sensitization to the hapten diphenylcyclopropenone (DPC). This receptor was identified in a woman in her thirties or forties with alopecia areata. Some clones in this sample may be carry-over from other donors' samples. The CDR3 DNA reads TGTGCCAGCAGCTGGGACGGCAATCAGCCCCAGCATTTT. This encodes CASSWDGNQPQHF. The full variable domain, rest sourced from reference TRBV7-9 and TRBJ1-5, is DTGVSQNPRHKITKRGQNVTFRCDPISEHNRLYWYRQTLGQGPEFLTYFQNEAQLEKSRLLSDRFSAERPKGSFSTLEIQRTEQGDSAMYLCASSWDGNQPQHFGDGTRLSIL.